This T cell receptor beta chain was captured in a study of shared clonotypes between healthy human individuals. The germline V and J ends were trimmed by 5 bases and 4 bases, with 18 bases remaining between them. The CDR3 consists of 15 residues. Germline CDR1 SEHNR, CDR2 FQNEAQ (reference sequence). Comment on this clone: The antigen is undetermined.

The authors split each subset's genomic DNA evenly across several immunoSEQ plates. Data came from immunoSEQ multiplex PCR; TCRdb stores just in-frame clones and leaves some out. The sample includes roughly 700,000 clones, roughly 91% seen only once; the top ten take about a third. Whole-study findings and limits: Clonotype sharing across a few donors was observed for around 5% of naive CD4 clonotypes. Relative to clonotypes present in all four donors, those not shared had lower generation probabilities.

Those who donated were healthy HIV-negative adults, with no recent acute infections or vaccinations reported. Sequences were obtained from memory CD8+ T cells from PBMCs. Subset in this sample: CD45RO+ cells pooled with CCR7-negative TemRA cells. The chain combines TRBV7-9 with TRBJ2-7, with a tentative D call TRBD2 (5 bases). The TCR originated in a young man in good health. Some clones in this sample may be carry-over from other donors' samples. CDR3 bases: TGTGCCAGCAGCCCCCCGAGGGTTTCGGCTTACGAGCAGTACTTC. Translated: CASSPPRVSAYEQYF.